This T cell receptor (beta chain) was recorded in a study of a mutant IDH1 vaccine in newly diagnosed glioma. Overall study context: Patients were pretreated with radiotherapy, temozolomide, or both, mostly both.

This table comes from immunoSEQ multiplex PCR, and its TCRdb copy is limited to in-frame clones, with some not included. The top ten clones hold around 1.9% of a sample with about 62,000 clones, approximately 90% of them seen once. CDR1 is MDHEN and CDR2 is SYDVKM in the germline V gene. V gave up 5 bases and J gave up 6 bases; unmatched junction bases: 8. The CDR3 covers 15 residues. Study results and limitations: Vaccine-induced immune responses occurred in under 95% of patients. No link was apparently found between pseudoprogression and changes in top peripheral T cell clonotypes.

The time point denotes: week 11, during vaccination. One vaccine dose held 300 ug of mutant IDH1 20-mer peptide and came with topical imiquimod. Concerning this clone itself: Its cognate antigen is unknown.

This receptor was obtained from a man aged 35 to 55 with glioma. The specimen was PBMCs, collected from a glioma patient whose treatment included an IDH1 peptide vaccine. The rearrangement joins TRBV28 to TRBJ1-5, with 9 bases lining up with TRBD1. CDR3 amino acids: CASSEDRGISQPQHF. For the CDR3, the DNA is TGTGCCAGCAGTGAGGACAGGGGTATTAGTCAGCCCCAGCATTTT.